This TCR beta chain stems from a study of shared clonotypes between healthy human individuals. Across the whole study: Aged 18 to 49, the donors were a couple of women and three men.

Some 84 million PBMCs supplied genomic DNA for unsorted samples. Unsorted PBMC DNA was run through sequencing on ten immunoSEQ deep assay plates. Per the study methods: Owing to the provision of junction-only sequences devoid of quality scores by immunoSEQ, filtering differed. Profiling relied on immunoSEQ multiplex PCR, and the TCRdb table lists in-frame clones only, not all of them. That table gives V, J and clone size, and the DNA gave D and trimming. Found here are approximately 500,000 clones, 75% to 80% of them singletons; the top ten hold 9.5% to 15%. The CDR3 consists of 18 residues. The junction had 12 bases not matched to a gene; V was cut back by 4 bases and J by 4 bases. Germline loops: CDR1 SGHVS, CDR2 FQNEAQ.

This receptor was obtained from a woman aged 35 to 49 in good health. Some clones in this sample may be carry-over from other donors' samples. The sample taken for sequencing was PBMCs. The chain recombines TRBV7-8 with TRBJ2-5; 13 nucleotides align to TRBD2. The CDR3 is CASSSGGLAGYIGETQYF. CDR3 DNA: TGTGCCAGCAGCTCTGGGGGACTAGCGGGATATATAGGAGAGACCCAGTACTTC.